The 25 T cell receptor beta chains in this list originate from one sample, sequenced in a study of T cells in localized non-small cell lung cancer. The table came from immunoSEQ multiplex PCR; TCRdb's copy has only in-frame clones and leaves some out. The table records around 40,000 clones, more than 75% of them present only once. Sequences were derived from peripheral blood, sampled before any cancer treatment. These receptor sequences come from a man aged 40 to 75 with stage I lung adenocarcinoma.

Note on this clone: Other DNA sequences within the sample encode an identical CDR3. J is TRBJ1-1 and V is TRBV4-1, with 10 bases identical to TRBD1. V lost 4 bases and J lost 5; bases outside the gene matches: 10. Germline V lookup: CDR1 MGHRA, CDR2 YSYEKL. The CDR3 runs 16 residues. The CDR3 region has the DNA TGCGCCAGCAGCCTAGGACAGGGGGTTGGTAAGACTGAAGCTTTCTTT. This sequence encodes CASSLGQGVGKTEAFF.

The chain joins TRBV28 to TRBJ1-1; D call uncertain. This CDR3 is built from 13 residues. Trimming took off 6 bases at V and 1 base at J, with 9 bases between the two ends. In germline, CDR1 is MDHEN, CDR2 SYDVKM. CDR3 protein: CASSQIQNTEAFF. The CDR3 DNA reads TGTGCCAGCAGCCAGATACAGAACACTGAAGCTTTCTTT.

The CDR3 protein is CASSLSQLITFF. The CDR3 nucleotides read TGTGCCAGCAGCTTATCACAGTTGATAACTTTCTTT. The chain employs TRBV11-2 and TRBJ1-1; D ambiguous. Per germline, CDR1 SGHAT and CDR2 FQNNGV. The V end was cut by 2 bases, the J end by 12 bases, with 13 bases between. The CDR3 is made up of 12 amino acids.

In DNA form, the CDR3 reads TGCGCCAGCAGCCGAAGGGAGGGGATCCATGGCTACACCTTC. Translating it yields CASSRREGIHGYTF. The V gene is TRBV4-1, the J gene TRBJ1-2; TRBD1 might be the D (5 bases). The germline gives CDR1 MGHRA, CDR2 YSYEKL. The CDR3 loop spans 14 amino acids. Trimming shortened V by 4 bases and J by 6 bases, and 15 bases separated the two germline ends.

V and J are TRBV7-8 and TRBJ2-2, with no clear D. V lost 4 bases and J lost 5, with 8 bases in between. This CDR3 has 13 amino acids. CDR1 SGHVS and CDR2 FQNEAQ come from the germline V gene. CDR3 DNA: TGTGCCAGCAGCTGGGTTTTAACCGGGGAGCTGTTTTTT. Translated, it gives CASSWVLTGELFF.

V and J are TRBV2 and TRBJ2-1, with 12 positions matching TRBD2. J gave up 11 bases and V 7 bases, and 12 bases lay outside the gene matches. CDR1 and CDR2 from the germline V gene are SNHLY and FYNNEI. The CDR3 consists of 15 residues. CDR3: CASTPPLAGGAKQFF. CDR3 bases: TGTGCCAGCACTCCTCCACTAGCGGGAGGCGCCAAGCAGTTCTTC.

This chain connects TRBV28 to TRBJ1-5, with D perhaps matching TRBD1 (5 bases). The V end lost 8 bases, the J end lost 1 base, and 12 bases lay between the germline ends. Germline CDR1 MDHEN, CDR2 SYDVKM. The CDR3 is made up of 14 amino acids. CDR3 residues: CASGGGFSNQPQHF. CDR3 DNA: TGTGCCAGCGGGGGAGGGTTCAGCAATCAGCCCCAGCATTTT.

The chain links TRBV7-3 to TRBJ2-1, with a tentative D call TRBD2 (5 bases). V shed 1 base and J shed 9 bases, with 16 bases lying between them. Germline assignment: CDR1 SGHTA and CDR2 FQGTGA. There are 15 residues in the CDR3. In DNA form, the CDR3 reads TGTGCCAGCAGCTTAAGGCCCCTTAGCGATGCTGAGCAGTTCTTC. The encoded protein is CASSLRPLSDAEQFF.

As for this clone: At one boundary the junction diverges from the germline segment, which might be a read error. The V gene is TRBV28, the J gene TRBJ2-7, with 7 bases matching TRBD1. This CDR3 is 13 amino acids long. CDR1 is MDHEN, CDR2 SYDVKM, per germline. The chain's CDR3 is CASSWRTGLYREF. CDR3 DNA: TGTGCCAGCAGTTGGAGGACAGGCCTGTACCGAGAGTTC.

The chain employs TRBV5-5 and TRBJ2-3; 9 bases align to TRBD2. CDR3 length equals 16 residues. Germline values: CDR1 SGHKS, CDR2 YYEKEE (reference sequence). Trimming took 0 bases from V and 1 from J; bases not matched to a gene: 3. CDR3 loop: CASSLGGREGTDTQYF. Written as DNA, the CDR3 is TGTGCCAGCAGCTTGGGCGGGAGGGAGGGCACAGATACGCAGTATTTT.

The rearrangement uses TRBV30 and TRBJ2-5; D ambiguous. V shed 4 bases and J shed 4 bases, with 16 bases lying between them. This CDR3 comprises 14 residues. Germline V CDR1 and CDR2: GTSNPN, SVGIG (reference sequence). The CDR3 DNA reads TGTGCCTGGACCCCTAAAAACCAAAGAGAGACCCAGTACTTC. Protein sequence: CAWTPKNQRETQYF.

V is TRBV7-5 and J is TRBJ2-7; the DNA was not compared with TRBD2, the D call given in the table. TRBV7-5 is designated a pseudogene. This CDR3 is 10 amino acids long. CDR3 sequence (DNA): TGTGTCAGAAGCTTAGCAGGGAGGCAGTTC. As protein: CVRSLAGRQF.

For the CDR3, the DNA is TGTGCCAGCAGTAAACGGGACCTAAGCTCTGGGGCCAACGTCCTGACTTTC. Translating gives CASSKRDLSSGANVLTF. The chain carries TRBV27 and TRBJ2-6; D may match TRBD1 or TRBD2 (5 bases each). Germline assignment: CDR1 MNHEY and CDR2 SMNVEV (reference sequence). The CDR3 length is 17 residues. V shed 5 bases and J shed 0 bases, with 14 bases lying between them.

This chain connects TRBV27 to TRBJ2-5; 7 positions agree with TRBD1. CDR1 is MNHEY and CDR2 is SMNVEV in the germline V gene (reference sequence). After removal of 5 bases from V and 5 bases from J, the junction contained 8 bases not matched to a gene. This CDR3 is 14 amino acids long. The CDR3 loop reads CASSTIDRVETQYF. CDR3 nucleotide sequence: TGTGCCAGCAGTACCATCGACAGGGTGGAGACCCAGTACTTC.

The chain recombines TRBV21-1 with TRBJ1-2; no DNA check was done on the table's D call, TRBD1. TRBV21-1 is flagged as a pseudogene. The CDR3 is 17 amino acids. CDR3 loop: CASSKVFTRGVSYGYTF. The CDR3 region has the DNA TGTGCCAGCAGCAAAGTGTTTACAAGGGGCGTGAGCTATGGCTACACCTTC.

This clone was picked up one time. The rearrangement links TRBV7-2 to TRBJ1-5; 7 nucleotides agree with TRBD1. After removal of 5 bases from V and 5 bases from J, the junction contained 3 bases not matched to a gene. The CDR3 totals 13 residues. CDR1 SGHTA and CDR2 FQGNSA come from the germline V gene. CDR3 in amino acids: CASSRQGYQPQHF. The CDR3 DNA reads TGTGCCAGCAGCAGACAGGGTTATCAGCCCCAGCATTTT.

This chain links TRBV7-9 with TRBJ1-2; perhaps TRBD1 as D (5 bases). With 7 bases removed from V and 4 bases from J, the gap between germline ends came to 22 bases. This CDR3 spans 16 amino acids. CDR1 and CDR2 from the germline V gene are SEHNR and FQNEAQ (reference sequence). CDR3 region: CASTLVQGVSAYGYTF. CDR3 DNA sequence: TGTGCCAGCACCCTAGTACAAGGGGTTTCAGCCTATGGCTACACCTTC.

The chain joins TRBV7-9 to TRBJ2-1, with D uncertain. This CDR3 is 17 amino acids long. Trimming shortened V by 0 bases and J by 3 bases, and 15 bases separated the two germline ends. CDR1 and CDR2 from the germline V gene are SEHNR and FQNEAQ (reference sequence). CDR3 in DNA: TGTGCCAGCAGCTTAGCGGGTGGGGTGGCAGTCTACAATGAGCAGTTCTTC. Its protein product is CASSLAGGVAVYNEQFF.

The rearrangement links TRBV4-1 to TRBJ1-2; a possible D gene is TRBD1 (6 bases). Trimming shortened V by 1 base and J by 5 bases, and 14 bases separated the two germline ends. The germline CDR1 and CDR2 sequences are MGHRA and YSYEKL. The CDR3 loop spans 15 amino acids. The CDR3 here is CASSQALTGIYGYTF. The CDR3 coding sequence is TGCGCCAGCAGCCAAGCTCTTACAGGGATTTATGGCTACACCTTC.

The chain combines TRBV28 with TRBJ1-2; no reliable D call. The ends were cut back, 10 bases at V and 8 bases at J, with 20 bases in the middle. This CDR3 has 13 residues. CDR1 and CDR2 (germline): MDHEN, SYDVKM. CDR3 region: CATRPGGPSGYTF. CDR3 bases: TGTGCCACCCGGCCGGGAGGGCCGTCCGGCTACACCTTC.

The chain is built from TRBV4-1 and TRBJ2-5; TRBD1 agrees at 10 bases. Germline V CDR1 and CDR2: MGHRA, YSYEKL. The CDR3 has 16 amino acids. Losses at the gene ends were 2 bases for V and 3 bases for J; bases not matched to a gene: 6. The chain's CDR3 is CASSQNTGTGEETQYF. CDR3 in DNA: TGCGCCAGCAGCCAAAATACCGGGACAGGGGAAGAGACCCAGTACTTC.

The chain is built from TRBV7-2 and TRBJ1-1; D unresolved. The CDR3 totals 12 residues. Germline CDR1 is SGHTA and CDR2 is FQGNSA. V dropped 7 bases and J dropped 3 bases, with 9 bases sitting between them. The CDR3 here is CASNSGYTEAFF. As DNA, the CDR3 is TGTGCCAGCAACTCGGGGTACACTGAAGCTTTCTTT.

This clone showed up just once. The chain combines TRBV15 with TRBJ2-2; TRBD2 might be the D (6 bases). Trimming cost V 0 bases and J 0 bases, with 8 bases left between them. CDR3 length: 16 amino acids. CDR1 LNHNV and CDR2 YYDKDF come from the germline V gene (reference sequence). The CDR3 region has the DNA TGTGCCACCAGCAGAGATGCGGGGTCGAACACCGGGGAGCTGTTTTTT. It yields the protein CATSRDAGSNTGELFF.

V usage is TRBV15 and J usage is TRBJ2-7, with D possibly matching TRBD1 (6 bases). V was shortened by 2 bases and J by 1 base, with 15 bases between the two germline ends. Looked up from germline, CDR1 is LNHNV and CDR2 is YYDKDF (reference sequence). The CDR3 covers 16 residues. The CDR3 region is CATSRNHRDISYEQYF. DNA of the CDR3: TGTGCCACCAGCAGAAATCACCGGGACATTTCCTACGAGCAGTACTTC. The variable domain in full, completed from reference TRBV15 and TRBJ2-7, reads DAMVIQNPRYQVTQFGKPVTLSCSQTLNHNVMYWYQQKSSQAPKLLFHYYDKDFNNEADTPDNFQSRRPNTSFCFLDIRSPGLGDTAMYLCATSRNHRDISYEQYFGPGTRLTVT.

This clone was seen a handful of times. CDR3 coding DNA: TGCGCCAGCAGCCAAGATACCGGACTGTTCACTGAAGCTTTCTTT. It translates to CASSQDTGLFTEAFF. The genes are TRBV4-3 and TRBJ1-1; D gene ambiguous. V shed 0 bases and J shed 4 bases, with 12 bases lying between them. Germline CDR1 LGHNA, CDR2 YSLEER. This CDR3 is built from 15 residues.